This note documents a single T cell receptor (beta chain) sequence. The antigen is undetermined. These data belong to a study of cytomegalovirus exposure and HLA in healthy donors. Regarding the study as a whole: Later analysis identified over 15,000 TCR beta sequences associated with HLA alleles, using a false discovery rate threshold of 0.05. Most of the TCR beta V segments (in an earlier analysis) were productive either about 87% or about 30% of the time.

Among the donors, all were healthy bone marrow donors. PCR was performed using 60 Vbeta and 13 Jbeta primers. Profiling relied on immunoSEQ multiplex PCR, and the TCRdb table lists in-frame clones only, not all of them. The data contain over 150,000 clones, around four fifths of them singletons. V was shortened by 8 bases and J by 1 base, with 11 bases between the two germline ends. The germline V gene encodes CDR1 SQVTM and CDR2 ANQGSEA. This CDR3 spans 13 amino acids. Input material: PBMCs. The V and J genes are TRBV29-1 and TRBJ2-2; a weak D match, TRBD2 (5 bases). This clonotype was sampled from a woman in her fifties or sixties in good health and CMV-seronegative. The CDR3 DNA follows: TGCAGCCACCGAGGAGGGAACACCGGGGAGCTGTTTTTT. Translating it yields CSHRGGNTGELFF.